The next 28 T cell receptor beta chains were all read from a single sample in a study of blood T cell repertoires in COVID-19. Using immunoSEQ multiplex PCR, the repertoire was profiled, and TCRdb retains in-frame clones only, with some absent. Of tens of thousands of clones listed, about 92% were seen once; the top ten hold less than 0.55%. Sequenced sample: peripheral blood. The receptors originated from a man aged 50 or older with COVID-19, enrolled during active disease.

The chain has TRBV6-1 and TRBJ2-2, with 9 positions matching TRBD2. Germline V gene sequence: CDR1 MNHNS, CDR2 SASEGT. The CDR3 sequence is 18 residues long. J lost 6 bases, V lost 0 bases, and 11 bases had no gene match. The CDR3 protein is CASSEAIGGRAGAGELFF. The CDR3 region has the DNA TGTGCCAGCAGTGAAGCTATTGGCGGGAGGGCCGGAGCCGGGGAGCTGTTTTTT.

The chain recombines TRBV7-8 with TRBJ1-6; perhaps TRBD1 as D (5 bases). Between the trimmed V and J ends, which lost 1 base and 14 bases, there was a span of 18 bases. Germline V gene data show CDR1 as SGHVS and CDR2 as FQNEAQ. This CDR3 contains 15 residues. The CDR3 sequence: CASSLVAGPLGTLHF. CDR3 coding DNA: TGTGCCAGCAGCTTAGTGGCAGGGCCATTAGGGACCCTCCACTTT.

V and J are TRBV18 and TRBJ1-5; 7 nucleotides align to TRBD1. The CDR3 runs to 13 residues. V gave up 5 bases and J gave up 6 bases; unmatched junction bases: 4. CDR1 is KGHSH, CDR2 LQKENI, per germline. CDR3 DNA: TGTGCCAGCTCATCGACAGGGTTTCAGCCCCAGCATTTT. This sequence encodes CASSSTGFQPQHF.

V is TRBV4-2 and J is TRBJ2-1; a possible D gene is TRBD2 (5 bases). The CDR3 totals 15 residues. Per the germline V gene, CDR1 is LGHNA and CDR2 is YNFKEQ. V was cut by 4 bases and J by 4 bases, with 14 bases left in between. CDR3 sequence (DNA): TGTGCCAGCAGCCTAACTAGTTCAGTATACAATGAGCAGTTCTTC. Amino acid sequence: CASSLTSSVYNEQFF.

The J gene is TRBJ2-5, the V gene TRBV19; 7 nucleotides match TRBD1. The length of the CDR3 is 16 residues. Germline CDR1 and CDR2: LNHDA and SQIVND (reference sequence). After removal of 3 bases from V and 2 bases from J, the junction contained 9 bases not matched to a gene. The CDR3 loop reads CASSIFNRGGQETQYF. The CDR3 DNA is TGTGCCAGTAGTATTTTCAACAGGGGTGGACAAGAGACCCAGTACTTC.

The J gene is TRBJ2-2, the V gene TRBV5-1, with 9 bases that match TRBD1. The V gene end was trimmed by 3 bases and the J gene end by 0 bases; junction bases not matched to a gene: 3. Germline V gene sequence: CDR1 SGHRS, CDR2 YFSETQ. This CDR3 comprises 16 residues. CDR3 amino acids: CASSSGTGPNTGELFF. The CDR3 DNA reads as TGCGCCAGCAGCTCGGGGACAGGGCCGAACACCGGGGAGCTGTTTTTT.

The rearrangement uses TRBV5-5 and TRBJ1-2; D possibly corresponds to TRBD1 (6 bases). Germline V gene lookup returns CDR1 SGHKS and CDR2 YYEKEE (reference sequence). CDR3 length: 15 residues. Trimming shortened V by 2 bases and J by 7 bases, and 18 bases separated the two germline ends. In DNA form, the CDR3 reads TGTGCCAGCAGCTTAGGTGCGGCGAGGGGGGGTGGCTACACCTTC. It encodes CASSLGAARGGGYTF.

The chain joins TRBV27 to TRBJ2-1, with D possibly being TRBD2 (5 bases). CDR1 and CDR2 from the germline V gene are MNHEY and SMNVEV (reference sequence). The CDR3 contains 15 residues. Trimming shortened V by 6 bases and J by 9 bases, and 21 bases separated the two germline ends. CDR3 DNA: TGTGCCAGCAGGGTACTAGGATTGGGCCCCAGTGAGCAGTTCTTC. Translating it yields CASRVLGLGPSEQFF.

The chain links TRBV7-9 to TRBJ2-1, with 8 nucleotides matching TRBD1. Germline assignment: CDR1 SEHNR and CDR2 FQNEAQ (reference sequence). The V segment lost 5 bases and the J segment 0 bases; nucleotides outside the gene matches: 6. The CDR3 spans 16 residues. DNA for the CDR3: TGTGCCAGCAGCATCAGGGGGCGTAGCTCCTACAATGAGCAGTTCTTC. It yields the protein CASSIRGRSSYNEQFF.

The chain carries TRBV27 and TRBJ2-5; TRBD1 matches at 12 bases. V dropped 3 bases and J dropped 6; count of bases not matched to a gene: 2. Germline V gives CDR1 MNHEY, CDR2 SMNVEV (reference sequence). This CDR3 is 14 amino acids long. CDR3 protein: CASSLGQGAQTQYF. For the CDR3, the DNA is TGTGCCAGCAGTTTGGGACAGGGGGCTCAGACCCAGTACTTC.

The chain joins TRBV6-2 or TRBV6-3 to TRBJ2-7, with TRBD2 matching 13 bases. The CDR3 runs 14 residues. From germline, CDR1 is MNHEY and CDR2 SVGEGT. The ends lost 4 bases at V and 3 bases at J; junction bases unmatched: 0. The CDR3 nucleotides read TGTGCCAGCAGTTGGACTAGCGGGAGCTACGAGCAGTACTTC. Protein sequence: CASSWTSGSYEQYF.

This chain joins TRBV28 and TRBJ2-7; no reliable D call. The V end was cut by 6 bases, the J end by 4 bases, with 10 bases between. This CDR3 is 12 amino acids long. CDR1 and CDR2 from the germline V gene are MDHEN and SYDVKM. CDR3 nucleotides: TGTGCCAGCAGCCCAGACTTGTACGAGCAGTACTTC. Its translation: CASSPDLYEQYF.

V and J are TRBV11-3 and TRBJ2-3; 7 bases are a match to TRBD2. Germline V gene data show CDR1 as SGHNT and CDR2 as YENEEA. V was pared by 3 bases and J by 2 bases, with 17 bases of the junction left unmatched. There are 19 residues in the CDR3. CDR3 protein: CASSFPPETSSRHTDTQYF. For the CDR3, the DNA is TGTGCCAGCAGCTTCCCACCGGAGACTAGCTCCAGACACACAGATACGCAGTATTTT.

The J gene is TRBJ2-1, the V gene TRBV7-2; 9 bases match TRBD2. This CDR3 comprises 16 residues. The V segment lost 1 base and the J segment 6 bases; nucleotides outside the gene matches: 7. Germline loops: CDR1 SGHTA, CDR2 FQGNSA. CDR3: CASSLDRGRAGNEQFF. The CDR3 nucleotides are TGTGCCAGCAGCTTAGATCGCGGGAGGGCCGGCAATGAGCAGTTCTTC.

The rearrangement uses TRBV9 and TRBJ2-6, with TRBD1 as a possible D gene (6 bases). Per germline, CDR1 SGDLS and CDR2 YYNGEE. This CDR3 spans 17 amino acids. V lost 0 bases and J 3 bases, leaving 13 bases between the germline ends. The CDR3 DNA reads TGTGCCAGCAGCGTAGGGTCTGGGGGCTTTGGGGCCAACGTCCTGACTTTC. Its translation: CASSVGSGGFGANVLTF. Full variable domain (outside the CDR3, taken from reference TRBV9 and TRBJ2-6): DSGVTQTPKHLITATGQRVTLRCSPRSGDLSVYWYQQSLDQGLQFLIQYYNGEERAKGNILERFSAQQFPDLHSELNLSSLELGDSALYFCASSVGSGGFGANVLTFGAGSRLTVL.

V gene TRBV5-1 combines with J gene TRBJ2-7; D may be TRBD1 (6 bases). The CDR3 runs 14 residues. Trimming stripped 0 bases from V and 12 bases from J, with 19 bases between. Germline V gene sequence: CDR1 SGHRS, CDR2 YFSETQ. Here the CDR3 reads CASSLATDSPTAYF. The DNA for the CDR3 is TGCGCCAGCAGCTTGGCCACGGACAGCCCCACTGCGTACTTC. The whole variable domain, remainder taken from reference TRBV5-1 and TRBJ2-7, is KAGVTQTPRYLIKTRGQQVTLSCSPISGHRSVSWYQQTPGQGLQFLFEYFSETQRNKGNFPGRFSGRQFSNSRSEMNVSTLELGDSALYLCASSLATDSPTAYFGPGTRLTVT.

V usage is TRBV4-2 and J usage is TRBJ2-3; D not resolved. From germline, CDR1 is LGHNA and CDR2 YNFKEQ. V shed 2 bases and J shed 2 bases, with 11 bases lying between them. The CDR3 has 15 residues. Written as DNA, the CDR3 is TGTGCCAGCAGCCAAATGTCCTCGTACACAGATACGCAGTATTTT. Translating it yields CASSQMSSYTDTQYF.

This clone was recorded only once. The V gene is TRBV7-9, the J gene TRBJ1-4; weak D call: TRBD1 (5 bases). Germline CDR1 is SEHNR and CDR2 is FQNEAQ (reference sequence). This CDR3 spans 14 amino acids. V lost 2 bases to trimming and J lost 8 bases, with 12 bases between them. In nucleotides, the CDR3 is TGTGCCAGCAGCTTACTCAGGGAGGAAGAAAAACTGTTTTTT. Its protein is CASSLLREEEKLFF. Full variable domain (remainder filled in from reference TRBV7-9 and TRBJ1-4): DTGVSQNPRHKITKRGQNVTFRCDPISEHNRLYWYRQTLGQGPEFLTYFQNEAQLEKSRLLSDRFSAERPKGSFSTLEIQRTEQGDSAMYLCASSLLREEEKLFFGSGTQLSVL.

V usage is TRBV18 and J usage is TRBJ2-7, with 7 bases lining up with TRBD1. Germline trimming cut 5 bases from V and 6 bases from J; bases unmatched to any gene: 10. In germline, CDR1 is KGHSH, CDR2 LQKENI. CDR3 size: 14 residues. The CDR3, as DNA: TGTGCCAGCTCATCGACCGGACAGGCCTCCGAGCAGTACTTC. Its protein product is CASSSTGQASEQYF.

The gene calls are TRBV28 and TRBJ2-1; 14 bases are shared with TRBD2. Germline V gives CDR1 MDHEN, CDR2 SYDVKM. The CDR3 runs 18 residues. Losses at the gene ends were 8 bases for V and 10 bases for J; bases not matched to a gene: 19. The CDR3 region is CASPPPGLAGVGGWEQFF. CDR3 bases: TGTGCCAGCCCCCCCCCGGGACTAGCGGGAGTTGGGGGTTGGGAGCAGTTCTTC.

This clone was recorded once. The CDR3 reads CSADEGGTDTQYF. The CDR3 DNA is TGCAGCGCAGATGAGGGGGGCACAGATACGCAGTATTTT. The chain is built from TRBV29-1 and TRBJ2-3; possibly TRBD1 for D (6 bases). Germline CDR1 reads SQVTM; CDR2 reads ANQGSEA. This CDR3 has 13 residues. V lost 7 bases to trimming and J lost 1 base, with 12 bases between them.

V gene TRBV28 combines with J gene TRBJ1-6; D call uncertain. CDR1 and CDR2 (germline): MDHEN, SYDVKM. V was pared by 8 bases and J by 8 bases, with 16 bases between. CDR3 length equals 14 residues. DNA of the CDR3: TGTGCCAGCGGGTCTGGCGGGTCTTATTCACCCCTCCACTTT. This sequence encodes CASGSGGSYSPLHF.

The CDR3 nucleotides are TGTGCCAGCAGCCACGTCAGTGCTGGGCTTTTGAGCACTGAAGCTTTCTTT. Protein: CASSHVSAGLLSTEAFF. J is TRBJ1-1 and V is TRBV5-6; unclear D gene. The CDR3 loop spans 17 amino acids. From germline, CDR1 is SGHDT and CDR2 YYEEEE. Trimming took off 4 bases at V and 4 bases at J, with 23 bases between the two ends.

CDR3 protein: CASRDPFTEAFF. CDR3 bases: TGTGCCAGCCGGGATCCCTTCACTGAAGCTTTCTTT. The chain couples TRBV27 to TRBJ1-1, with D uncertain. Germline CDR1 reads MNHEY; CDR2 reads SMNVEV (reference sequence). The CDR3 loop spans 12 amino acids. The V and J ends lost 8 bases and 4 bases respectively, with 11 bases between them.

This rearrangement joins TRBV24-1 to TRBJ2-1, with D possibly matching TRBD1 (5 bases). Deletions cut 4 bases from V and 6 bases from J, with 9 bases between. CDR3 length: 13 residues. Germline V gene data show CDR1 as KGHDR and CDR2 as SFDVKD. CDR3 nucleotides: TGTGCCACCAGTGACCTTGACAGCAATGAGCAGTTCTTC. Translating gives CATSDLDSNEQFF.

J is TRBJ1-2 and V is TRBV24-1, with D maybe TRBD1 (5 bases). Germline CDR1 reads KGHDR; CDR2 reads SFDVKD. This CDR3 is 13 amino acids long. The V end lost 2 bases, the J end lost 11 bases, and 14 bases lay between the germline ends. DNA for the CDR3: TGTGCCACCAGTGATTCCGGTGGATCAGGGTACACCTTC. This translates into CATSDSGGSGYTF.

This clone came up a few times. V is TRBV11-2 and J is TRBJ1-2; D perhaps matches TRBD1 (6 bases). Germline V gene sequence: CDR1 SGHAT, CDR2 FQNNGV. V was shortened by 5 bases and J by 3 bases, with 16 bases between the two germline ends. CDR3 size: 15 residues. The CDR3 DNA reads TGTGCCAGCAGCCCCCACCTCAGGGGCGACTATGGCTACACCTTC. It yields the protein CASSPHLRGDYGYTF. The full variable domain, with the rest looked up from reference TRBV11-2 and TRBJ1-2, is EAGVAQSPRYKIIEKRQSVAFWCNPISGHATLYWYQQILGQGPKLLIQFQNNGVVDDSQLPKDRFSAERLKGVDSTLKIQPAKLEDSAVYLCASSPHLRGDYGYTFGSGTRLTVV.

The V and J genes are TRBV4-1 and TRBJ2-5, with TRBD1 matching 7 bases. CDR1 and CDR2 (germline): MGHRA, YSYEKL. Unmatched junction bases numbered 5, after V lost 0 bases and J lost 1 base. The CDR3 consists of 16 residues. The CDR3 DNA follows: TGCGCCAGCAGCCAAGATCCGGGACAGAGCCAAGAGACCCAGTACTTC. Translated, it gives CASSQDPGQSQETQYF.